This TCR beta chain is from a study of cytomegalovirus exposure and HLA in healthy donors. On this clone: Antigen unknown.

Some clones are missing from TCRdb's copy, which holds only in-frame ones; the method was immunoSEQ multiplex PCR. In the table there are some 140,000 clones, roughly 86% of which are singletons. Study findings and constraints: Specific recognition of CMV antigens was confirmed in vitro for a few chains (all CMV-associated). Rarity marked most TCR sequences, yet some public TCRs occurred in many donors. The study designated about 160 TCR beta chains cytomegalovirus-associated.

The sequence was collected from a woman between 25 and 40 years old in good health and CMV-seronegative. Sequenced input: PBMCs.

The CDR3 here is CASSWGTANSPLHF. The CDR3 DNA reads TGTGCCAGCAGCTGGGGGACAGCAAATTCACCCCTCCACTTT. The chain recombines TRBV13 with TRBJ1-6, with 7 bases aligning to TRBD1. The V gene's germline CDR1 is PRHDT and CDR2 FYEKMQ (reference sequence). The V segment lost 4 bases and the J segment 7 bases; nucleotides outside the gene matches: 4. The CDR3 covers 14 residues.